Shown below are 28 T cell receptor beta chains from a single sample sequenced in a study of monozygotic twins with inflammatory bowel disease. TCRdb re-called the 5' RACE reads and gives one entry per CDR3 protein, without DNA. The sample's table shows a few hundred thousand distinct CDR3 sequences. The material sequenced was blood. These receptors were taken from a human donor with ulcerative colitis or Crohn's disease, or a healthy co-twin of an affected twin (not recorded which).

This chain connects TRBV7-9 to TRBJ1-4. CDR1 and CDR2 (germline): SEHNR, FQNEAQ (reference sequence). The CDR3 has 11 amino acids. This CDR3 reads CASSLRLKLFF.

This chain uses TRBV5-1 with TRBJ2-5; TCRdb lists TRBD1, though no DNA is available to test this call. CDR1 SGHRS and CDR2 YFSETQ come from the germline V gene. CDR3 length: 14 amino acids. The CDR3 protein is CASDVTGRGETQYF.

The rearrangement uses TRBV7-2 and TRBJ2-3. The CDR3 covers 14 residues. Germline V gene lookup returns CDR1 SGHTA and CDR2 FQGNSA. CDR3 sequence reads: CASSLSGGPDTQYF. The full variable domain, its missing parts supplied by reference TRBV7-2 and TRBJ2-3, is GAGVSQSPSNKVTEKGKDVELRCDPISGHTALYWYRQSLGQGLEFLIYFQGNSAPDKSGLPSDRFSAERTGGSVSTLTIQRTQQEDSAVYLCASSLSGGPDTQYFGPGTRLTVL.

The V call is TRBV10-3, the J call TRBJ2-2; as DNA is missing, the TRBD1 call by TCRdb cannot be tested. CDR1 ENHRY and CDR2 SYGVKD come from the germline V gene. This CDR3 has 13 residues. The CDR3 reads CAISGHDTGELFF.

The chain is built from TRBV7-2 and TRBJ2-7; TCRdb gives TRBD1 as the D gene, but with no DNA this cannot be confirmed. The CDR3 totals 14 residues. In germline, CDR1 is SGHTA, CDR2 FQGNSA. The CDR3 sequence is CASSLERGGYEQYF.

This CDR3 reads CASSTGGEQFF. The chain has TRBV10-2 and TRBJ2-1; TCRdb lists TRBD1, though no DNA is available to test this call. In germline, CDR1 is WSHSY, CDR2 SAAADI. This CDR3 comprises 11 residues.

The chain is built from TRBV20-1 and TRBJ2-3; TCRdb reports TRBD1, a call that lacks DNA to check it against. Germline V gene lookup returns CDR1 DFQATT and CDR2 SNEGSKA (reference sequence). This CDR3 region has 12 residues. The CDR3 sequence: CSASRGTDTQYF.

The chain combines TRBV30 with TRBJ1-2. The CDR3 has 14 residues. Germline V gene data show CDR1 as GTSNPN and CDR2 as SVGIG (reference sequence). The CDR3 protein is CAWSVPPPSKGYTF. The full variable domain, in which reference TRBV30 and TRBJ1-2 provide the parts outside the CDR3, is SQTIHQWPATLVQPVGSPLSLECTVEGTSNPNLYWYRQAAGRGLQLLFYSVGIGQISSEVPQNLSASRPQDRQFILSSKKLLLSDSGFYLCAWSVPPPSKGYTFGSGTRLTVV.

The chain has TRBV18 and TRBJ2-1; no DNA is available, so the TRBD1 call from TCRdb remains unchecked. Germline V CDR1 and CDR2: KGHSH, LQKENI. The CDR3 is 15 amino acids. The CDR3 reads CASSSRDRVTDEQFF.

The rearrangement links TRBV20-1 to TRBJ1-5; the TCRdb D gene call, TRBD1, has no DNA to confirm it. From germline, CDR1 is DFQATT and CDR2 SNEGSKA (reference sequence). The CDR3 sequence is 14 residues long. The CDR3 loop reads CSASDRGVNQPQHF.

The CDR3 loop reads CASSTDRLQYF. The chain has TRBV6-2 or TRBV6-3 and TRBJ2-4; lacking DNA, the TRBD1 call made by TCRdb goes unchecked. Germline V gene data show CDR1 as MNHEY and CDR2 as SVGEGT. This CDR3 spans 11 amino acids.

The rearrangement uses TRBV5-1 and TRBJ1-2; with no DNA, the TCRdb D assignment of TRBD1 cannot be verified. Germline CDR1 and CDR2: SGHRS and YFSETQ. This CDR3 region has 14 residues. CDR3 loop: CASSLGQGHYGYTF.

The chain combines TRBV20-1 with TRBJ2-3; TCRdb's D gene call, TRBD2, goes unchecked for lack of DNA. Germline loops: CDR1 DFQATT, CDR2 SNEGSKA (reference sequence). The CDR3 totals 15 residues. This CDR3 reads CSATRPAGVRDTQYF.

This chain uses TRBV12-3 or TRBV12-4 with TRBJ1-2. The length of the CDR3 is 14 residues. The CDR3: CASSTGLPLDGYTF.

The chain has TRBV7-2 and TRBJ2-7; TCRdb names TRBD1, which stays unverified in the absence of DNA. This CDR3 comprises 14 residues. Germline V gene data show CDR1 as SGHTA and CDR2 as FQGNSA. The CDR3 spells CASSSAQGAFEQYF.

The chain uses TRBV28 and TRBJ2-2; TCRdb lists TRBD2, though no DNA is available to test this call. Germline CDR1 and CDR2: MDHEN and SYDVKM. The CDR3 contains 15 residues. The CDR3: CASTTGGPGTGELFF.

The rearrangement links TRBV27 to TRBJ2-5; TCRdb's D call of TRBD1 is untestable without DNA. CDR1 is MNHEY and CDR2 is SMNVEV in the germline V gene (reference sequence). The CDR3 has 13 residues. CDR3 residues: CASKQGAGETQYF.

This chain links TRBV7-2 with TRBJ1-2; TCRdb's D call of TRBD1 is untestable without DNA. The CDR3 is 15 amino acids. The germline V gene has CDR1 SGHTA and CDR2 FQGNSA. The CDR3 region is CASSRTTGGDYGYTF.

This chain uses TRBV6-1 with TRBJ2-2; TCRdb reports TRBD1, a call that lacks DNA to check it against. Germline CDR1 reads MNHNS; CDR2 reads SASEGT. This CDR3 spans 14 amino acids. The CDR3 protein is CASRTHGGTGELFF.

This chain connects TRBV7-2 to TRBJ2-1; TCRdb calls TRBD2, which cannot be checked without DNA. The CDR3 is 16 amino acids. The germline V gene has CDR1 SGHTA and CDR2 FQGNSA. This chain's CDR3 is CASSLESGGRVNEQFF. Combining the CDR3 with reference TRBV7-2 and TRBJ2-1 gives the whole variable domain GAGVSQSPSNKVTEKGKDVELRCDPISGHTALYWYRQSLGQGLEFLIYFQGNSAPDKSGLPSDRFSAERTGGSVSTLTIQRTQQEDSAVYLCASSLESGGRVNEQFFGPGTRLTVL.

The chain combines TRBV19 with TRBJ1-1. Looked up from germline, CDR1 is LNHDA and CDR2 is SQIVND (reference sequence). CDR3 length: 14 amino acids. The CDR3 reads CASSRGRMNTEAFF.

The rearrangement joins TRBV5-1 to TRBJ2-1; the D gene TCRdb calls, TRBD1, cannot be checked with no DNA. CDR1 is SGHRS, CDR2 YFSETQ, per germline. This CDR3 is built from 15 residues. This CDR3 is CASNSRDRGRNEQFF.

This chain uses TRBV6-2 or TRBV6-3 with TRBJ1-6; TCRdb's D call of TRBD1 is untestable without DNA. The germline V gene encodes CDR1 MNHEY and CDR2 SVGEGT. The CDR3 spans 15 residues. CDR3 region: CASSYLDLKTGALHF.

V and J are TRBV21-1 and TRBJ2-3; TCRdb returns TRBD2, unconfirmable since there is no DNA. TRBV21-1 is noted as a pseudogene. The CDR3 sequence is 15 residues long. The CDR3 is CASSWARRITDTQYF.

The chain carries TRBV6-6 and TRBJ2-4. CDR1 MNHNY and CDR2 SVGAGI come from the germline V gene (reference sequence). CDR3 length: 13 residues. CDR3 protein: CASSTYEKNIQYF.

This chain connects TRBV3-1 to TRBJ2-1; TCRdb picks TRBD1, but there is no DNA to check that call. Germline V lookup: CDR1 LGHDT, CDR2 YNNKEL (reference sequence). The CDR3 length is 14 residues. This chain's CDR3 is CASSPRGKGGGKFF.

Here the CDR3 reads CASSRDRGLHYF. The chain carries TRBV18 and TRBJ2-7; TCRdb picks TRBD1, but there is no DNA to check that call. There are 12 residues in the CDR3. The germline gives CDR1 KGHSH, CDR2 LQKENI.

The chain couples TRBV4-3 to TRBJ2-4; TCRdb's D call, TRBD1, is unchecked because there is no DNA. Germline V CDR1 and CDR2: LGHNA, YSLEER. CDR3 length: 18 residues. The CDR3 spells CASSPEVGQSLAKNIQYF.